A single sample gave rise to the 5 T cell receptor beta chains below, sequenced in a study of shared clonotypes between healthy human individuals. Sequencing was performed with immunoSEQ multiplex PCR; in TCRdb, only in-frame clones are kept and a portion is missing. The top ten clones hold roughly 25% of a sample with 110,000 or so clones, around two thirds of them seen once. Sequenced sample: memory CD8+ T cells sorted from blood. Subset of the sample: CD45RO+ cells pooled with CCR7-negative TemRA cells. The source is a woman aged 25 to 39 in good health.

The chain couples TRBV6-5 to TRBJ2-5; 8 nucleotides align to TRBD1. The CDR3 sequence is 14 residues long. In germline, CDR1 is MNHEY, CDR2 SVGAGI. Germline trimming cut 7 bases from V and 11 bases from J; bases unmatched to any gene: 15. This CDR3 is CASNRGQDGLGQYF. CDR3 bases: TGTGCCAGCAACCGGGGACAGGATGGCCTTGGGCAGTACTTC.

The V call is TRBV27, the J call TRBJ2-6, with D hard to call. V lost 4 bases, J lost 0 bases, and 4 bases lay in between. The CDR3 covers 14 residues. The germline gives CDR1 MNHEY, CDR2 SMNVEV (reference sequence). The CDR3 protein is CASSSFSGANVLTF. CDR3 DNA sequence: TGTGCCAGCAGTTCTTTCTCTGGGGCCAACGTCCTGACTTTC.

The chain combines TRBV27 with TRBJ2-5, with 9 nucleotides matching TRBD2. The ends lost 5 bases at V and 3 bases at J; junction bases unmatched: 4. CDR3 length: 14 residues. From germline, CDR1 is MNHEY and CDR2 SMNVEV (reference sequence). The CDR3 spells CASSPRTSEETQYF. The CDR3 nucleotides are TGTGCCAGCAGTCCCAGGACTAGCGAAGAGACCCAGTACTTC.

V gene TRBV9 combines with J gene TRBJ2-5, with 9 nucleotides matching TRBD1. Germline V gene data show CDR1 as SGDLS and CDR2 as YYNGEE. V dropped 2 bases and J dropped 2; count of bases not matched to a gene: 16. This CDR3 has 19 amino acids. CDR3 region: CASSVGQGIGEALQETQYF. The CDR3 DNA follows: TGTGCCAGCAGCGTGGGACAGGGAATTGGGGAGGCCTTGCAAGAGACCCAGTACTTC.

The chain carries TRBV30 and TRBJ2-3, with 8 bases that match TRBD2. The CDR3 totals 16 residues. J was trimmed by 2 bases and V by 2 bases; bases with no gene match: 9. The germline gives CDR1 GTSNPN, CDR2 SVGIG (reference sequence). CDR3 in amino acids: CAWSLSGSFFTDTQYF. In nucleotides, the CDR3 is TGTGCCTGGAGTCTCAGCGGGAGTTTTTTCACAGATACGCAGTATTTT.